The clone carrying this T cell receptor (beta chain) has a count of ten or more. The antigen remains undetermined. Patients and controls were mostly of Caucasian heritage. This record belongs to a study of T cell clonality in common variable immunodeficiency. Study outcomes and limitations: Common variable immunodeficiency TCR beta sequences reportedly had fewer deletions and N-nucleotide insertions.

Profiled with immunoSEQ multiplex PCR; TCRdb holds only in-frame clones, not every one. The sample shows roughly 70,000 clones, none of them appearing just once. The specimen was peripheral blood mononuclear cells. The origin of this receptor is a person aged 18 to 70 in good health.

CDR3 residues: CASSLVGPYEQYF. The CDR3 DNA, read in part, is TGTGCCAGCAGTCTAGTGGGGCCCTACGAG. V is TRBV7-9 and J is TRBJ2-7; tentatively, D is TRBD1 (5 bases). The DNA ends 3 residues before the CDR3 does, and the rest of the CDR3 is filled in from the germline J gene. Trimming shortened V by 6 bases and J by 2 bases, and 11 bases separated the two germline ends. The CDR3 is 13 amino acids. Germline V gene data show CDR1 as SEHNR and CDR2 as FQNEAQ (reference sequence).